This TCR beta chain was sequenced in a study of T cell changes during pregnancy in multiple sclerosis. Some clones are missing from TCRdb's copy, which holds only in-frame ones; the method was immunoSEQ multiplex PCR. This repertoire shows 60,000 or so clones, approximately 87% found once; its top ten account for 5.3%. The V gene lost 4 bases and the J gene lost 5 bases, with 11 bases spanning the gap. The CDR3 is made up of 14 amino acids. The germline gives CDR1 MNHEY, CDR2 SVGAGI. The clonotype originates from a human donor whose cells served as feeder cells for cultures in a pregnancy study. V usage is TRBV6-5 and J usage is TRBJ1-4; D is possibly TRBD1 (6 bases). Specimen: peripheral blood from another person, used as feeder cells. This CDR3 reads CASSSTGPNEKLFF. The CDR3 region has the DNA TGTGCCAGCAGTTCCACAGGGCCCAATGAAAAACTGTTTTTT.